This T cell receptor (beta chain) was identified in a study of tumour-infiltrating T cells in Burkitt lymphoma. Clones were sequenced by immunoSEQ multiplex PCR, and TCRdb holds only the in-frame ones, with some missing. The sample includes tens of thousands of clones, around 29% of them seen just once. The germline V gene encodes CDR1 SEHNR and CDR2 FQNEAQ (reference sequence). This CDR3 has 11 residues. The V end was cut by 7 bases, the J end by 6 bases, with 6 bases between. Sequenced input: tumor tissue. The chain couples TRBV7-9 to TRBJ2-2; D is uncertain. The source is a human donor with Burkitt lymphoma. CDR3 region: CASTRAGELFF. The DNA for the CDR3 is TGTGCCAGCACACGGGCCGGGGAGCTGTTTTTT. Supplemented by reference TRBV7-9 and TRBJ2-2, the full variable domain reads DTGVSQNPRHKITKRGQNVTFRCDPISEHNRLYWYRQTLGQGPEFLTYFQNEAQLEKSRLLSDRFSAERPKGSFSTLEIQRTEQGDSAMYLCASTRAGELFFGEGSRLTVL.